The 30 T cell receptor beta chains in this list originate from one sample, sequenced in a study of T cell responses to AZD1222 COVID-19 vaccine. Produced via immunoSEQ multiplex PCR; TCRdb's table is partial and in-frame only. The table records some 190,000 clones, around nine tenths of them present only once. The specimen comprised peripheral blood, sampled on day 0 of AZD1222 vaccination. All receptors come from an adult in good health.

The rearrangement uses TRBV5-1 and TRBJ2-2; TRBD1 is a possible D gene (6 bases). The CDR3 consists of 16 residues. The V end lost 0 bases, the J end lost 2 bases, and 11 bases lay between the germline ends. CDR1 is SGHRS, CDR2 YFSETQ, per germline. CDR3 DNA: TGCGCCAGCAGCTTGGCAGGGGACGGTAACACCGGGGAGCTGTTTTTT. It yields the protein CASSLAGDGNTGELFF.

The sample holds one count of this clone. V usage is TRBV2 and J usage is TRBJ1-2; TRBD1 aligns across 10 bases. Trimming took 6 bases from V and 5 from J; bases not matched to a gene: 9. Germline V gives CDR1 SNHLY, CDR2 FYNNEI. This CDR3 is 15 amino acids long. CDR3 DNA sequence: TGTGCCAGCAGGGACCGGGACAGGGGATATTATGGCTACACCTTC. It yields the protein CASRDRDRGYYGYTF.

J is TRBJ2-7 and V is TRBV2, with 9 bases fitting TRBD1. V gave up 6 bases and J gave up 5 bases; unmatched junction bases: 11. The CDR3 spans 15 residues. Germline V lookup: CDR1 SNHLY, CDR2 FYNNEI. CDR3 sequence (DNA): TGTGCCAGCAGGAGAGCGGGACAGGGTGTCCACGAGCAGTACTTC. Protein: CASRRAGQGVHEQYF.

This clone has only one observation. The rearrangement uses TRBV7-6 and TRBJ2-3; possible D gene TRBD2, 5 bases. This CDR3 has 14 amino acids. V was cut by 4 bases and J by 0 bases, with 8 bases left in between. Germline CDR1 reads SGHVS; CDR2 reads FNYEAQ. The CDR3 reads CASSSDSSTDTQYF. CDR3 nucleotide sequence: TGTGCCAGCAGCTCGGACTCCAGCACAGATACGCAGTATTTT.

DNA of the CDR3: TGTGCCAGCAGTTCGGGCTTGAGCTCCTACGAGCAGTACTTC. Translation: CASSSGLSSYEQYF. The chain combines TRBV28 with TRBJ2-7, with D unresolved. The germline V gene encodes CDR1 MDHEN and CDR2 SYDVKM. The V and J ends lost 4 bases and 0 bases respectively, with 10 bases between them. CDR3 length: 14 amino acids. Complete variable domain (other parts from reference TRBV28 and TRBJ2-7): DVKVTQSSRYLVKRTGEKVFLECVQDMDHENMFWYRQDPGLGLRLIYFSYDVKMKEKGDIPEGYSVSREKKERFSLILESASTNQTSMYLCASSSGLSSYEQYFGPGTRLTVT.

The chain uses TRBV27 and TRBJ2-3; 7 bases are a match to TRBD1. Losses at the gene ends were 6 bases for V and 5 bases for J; bases not matched to a gene: 8. Germline CDR1 MNHEY, CDR2 SMNVEV (reference sequence). This CDR3 spans 14 amino acids. DNA for the CDR3: TGTGCCAGCAGCCCGGGACAGAGTATAGATACGCAGTATTTT. Translated, it gives CASSPGQSIDTQYF.

The chain combines TRBV10-1 with TRBJ1-1; no reliable D call. Germline V gene data show CDR1 as WNHNN and CDR2 as SYGVQD (reference sequence). The CDR3 is made up of 13 amino acids. V dropped 11 bases and J dropped 6 bases, with 19 bases sitting between them. CDR3 amino acids: CALLSERCSEAFF. The CDR3 region has the DNA TGCGCCCTTTTATCAGAAAGGTGCTCTGAAGCTTTCTTT.

This clone came up once. The chain joins TRBV7-9 to TRBJ1-6; tentative D call: TRBD1 (5 bases). V lost 6 bases to trimming and J lost 10 bases, with 16 bases between them. The germline gives CDR1 SEHNR, CDR2 FQNEAQ (reference sequence). CDR3 length: 14 amino acids. The CDR3 coding sequence is TGTGCCAGCAGTCAAACTCAGGGTGGCTCACCCCTCCACTTT. Its protein product is CASSQTQGGSPLHF.

The chain is built from TRBV18 and TRBJ1-1; D not resolved. The CDR3 contains 13 residues. CDR1 is KGHSH and CDR2 is LQKENI in the germline V gene. Trimming took off 8 bases at V and 0 bases at J, with 10 bases between the two ends. The CDR3 DNA is TGTGCCAGCACCTCGGGGTTGAACACTGAAGCTTTCTTT. Protein: CASTSGLNTEAFF.

The chain employs TRBV4-1 and TRBJ1-2, with D perhaps matching TRBD1 (6 bases). This CDR3 is 16 amino acids long. V lost 0 bases and J lost 7, with 18 bases in between. Germline values: CDR1 MGHRA, CDR2 YSYEKL. The DNA for the CDR3 is TGCGCCAGCAGCCAAGAGGGGGGCTACAGGGATCGTGGCTACACCTTC. Its translation is CASSQEGGYRDRGYTF.

Turning to this clone: The junction departs from germline at one end; a sequencing error may be responsible. The chain has TRBV5-8 and TRBJ2-7; TRBD1 aligns across 7 bases. The germline V gene encodes CDR1 SGHTS and CDR2 YDEGEE. The CDR3 spans 16 residues. CDR3 protein: CASSFLTGASSYEQYF. CDR3 DNA: TGTGCCAGCAGCTTCTTAACAGGGGCGAGCTCCTACGAGCAATACTTC.

This chain's CDR3 is CATSKLGQPFF. Here the CDR3 DNA reads TGTGCCACCTCAAAGCTGGGGCAGCCTTTCTTT. The V call is TRBV19, the J call TRBJ1-1; D is possibly TRBD1 (5 bases). V lost 10 bases, J lost 12 bases, and 18 bases lay in between. Germline V gives CDR1 LNHDA, CDR2 SQIVND (reference sequence). This CDR3 has 11 amino acids.

The gene calls are TRBV18 and TRBJ2-5, with unresolved D. This CDR3 is 16 amino acids long. V lost 3 bases and J lost 4, with 18 bases in between. Germline CDR1 reads KGHSH; CDR2 reads LQKENI. CDR3 DNA: TGTGCCAGCTCACCTGCTTCGCGTCGGCTAGGAGAGACCCAGTACTTC. It is translated as CASSPASRRLGETQYF.

This chain joins TRBV18 and TRBJ2-1; TRBD1 is a possible D gene (5 bases). Trimming took 3 bases from V and 12 from J, leaving 12 bases between them. Germline CDR1 and CDR2: KGHSH and LQKENI. The CDR3 is 12 amino acids. The DNA of the CDR3 is TGTGCCAGCTCACCCGACAGTGATCCGCAGTTCTTC. Protein: CASSPDSDPQFF.

V gene TRBV5-6 combines with J gene TRBJ1-3; no reliable D call. From germline, CDR1 is SGHDT and CDR2 YYEEEE. The CDR3 runs 14 residues. V was trimmed by 4 bases and J by 7 bases, leaving 15 bases between them. CDR3 in DNA: TGTGCCAGCAGCCAGGACTACGGAGGGAACACCATATATTTT. This codes for CASSQDYGGNTIYF.

CDR3 sequence (DNA): TGTGCCAGTAAAAAGGAGGTTGGGACAGCTATAGGCTACACCTTC. This encodes CASKKEVGTAIGYTF. The rearrangement uses TRBV19 and TRBJ1-2; 7 bases are shared with TRBD1. Trimming took 7 bases from V and 8 from J; bases not matched to a gene: 16. There are 15 residues in the CDR3. Germline V gives CDR1 LNHDA, CDR2 SQIVND (reference sequence).

The chain is built from TRBV14 and TRBJ2-2, with unresolved D. CDR3 length: 13 amino acids. Trimming removed 5 bases from V and 3 bases from J, with 7 bases in between. CDR1 and CDR2 (germline): SGHDN, FVKESK. CDR3: CASSFQYTGELFF. CDR3 in DNA: TGTGCCAGCAGCTTTCAGTACACCGGGGAGCTGTTTTTT.

The chain has TRBV5-1 and TRBJ2-7, with 8 bases aligning to TRBD1. Germline CDR1 is SGHRS and CDR2 is YFSETQ. The CDR3 sequence is 15 residues long. The V segment lost 4 bases and the J segment 4 bases; nucleotides outside the gene matches: 10. CDR3 in amino acids: CASSDGQGKRYEQYF. As DNA, the CDR3 is TGCGCCAGCAGCGACGGACAGGGAAAAAGGTACGAGCAGTACTTC.

This clone was detected only a few times. The V call is TRBV11-2, the J call TRBJ2-7; D perhaps matches TRBD2 (5 bases). From germline, CDR1 is SGHAT and CDR2 FQNNGV. The CDR3 contains 17 residues. V lost 4 bases and J lost 3, with 22 bases in between. The CDR3 nucleotides read TGTGCCAGCAGCTCCGTCTCCTCTCGACCCGGAGGCTACGAGCAGTACTTC. The encoded protein is CASSSVSSRPGGYEQYF.

This clone was detected once. CDR3 DNA: TGTGCCAGCAGTTTCAGGGGTCGCTATGGCTACACCTTC. This encodes CASSFRGRYGYTF. V and J are TRBV6-5 and TRBJ1-2, with a weak D call TRBD1 (6 bases). CDR1 is MNHEY and CDR2 is SVGAGI in the germline V gene. Trimming removed 4 bases at V and 4 bases at J, with 10 bases between. The CDR3 loop spans 13 amino acids.

On this clone: One end of the junction does not line up with germline, which may come from a read error. The chain combines TRBV7-2 with TRBJ1-3, with TRBD1 identical over 9 bases. The V gene's germline CDR1 is SGHTA and CDR2 FQGNSA. There are 13 residues in the CDR3. DNA of the CDR3: TGTGCCAGCAGCTTAGGGGCGACAGGGGGTCTAAATTTT. It translates to CASSLGATGGLNF.

CDR3 nucleotide sequence: TGTGCCAGCAGCTTAACAGGGGAGTCCTACAATGAGCAGTTCTTC. Translation gives CASSLTGESYNEQFF. The V call is TRBV11-3, the J call TRBJ2-1, with TRBD1 matching 7 bases. With V trimmed by 2 bases and J by 1 base, 2 bases remained unmatched. CDR3 length: 15 residues. The germline gives CDR1 SGHNT, CDR2 YENEEA. The whole variable domain, filled in from reference TRBV11-3 and TRBJ2-1, reads EAGVVQSPRYKIIEKKQPVAFWCNPISGHNTLYWYLQNLGQGPELLIRYENEEAVDDSQLPKDRFSAERLKGVDSTLKIQPAELGDSAVYLCASSLTGESYNEQFFGPGTRLTVL.

The chain carries TRBV5-1 and TRBJ1-2, with 7 bases matching TRBD1. This CDR3 contains 13 residues. With V trimmed by 4 bases and J by 6 bases, 6 bases remained unmatched. In germline, CDR1 is SGHRS, CDR2 YFSETQ. DNA of the CDR3: TGCGCCAGCAGCCCGGGACAGAACCATGGCTACACCTTC. Protein product: CASSPGQNHGYTF.

This rearrangement joins TRBV19 to TRBJ1-2; the match to TRBD1 covers 10 bases. CDR3 length: 14 residues. Per the germline V gene, CDR1 is LNHDA and CDR2 is SQIVND (reference sequence). The V and J ends lost 7 bases and 6 bases, in that order; junction bases with no gene match: 8. Here the CDR3 reads CASTDMTGGDGYTF. The CDR3 DNA follows: TGTGCCAGTACTGACATGACAGGGGGCGATGGCTACACCTTC.

V is TRBV7-6 and J is TRBJ1-6; D unresolved. Germline assignment: CDR1 SGHVS and CDR2 FNYEAQ. This CDR3 has 16 residues. Trimming shortened V by 2 bases and J by 7 bases, and 15 bases separated the two germline ends. CDR3 sequence reads: CASSLQEGAGNSPLHF. As DNA, the CDR3 is TGTGCCAGCAGCTTACAAGAGGGCGCGGGAAATTCACCCCTCCACTTT. Together with reference TRBV7-6 and TRBJ1-6, the CDR3 gives the full variable domain: GAGVSQSPRYKVTKRGQDVALRCDPISGHVSLYWYRQALGQGPEFLTYFNYEAQQDKSGLPNDRFSAERPEGSISTLTIQRTEQRDSAMYRCASSLQEGAGNSPLHFGNGTRLTVT.

The chain employs TRBV4-2 and TRBJ1-2; TRBD1 aligns across 11 bases. Germline CDR1 LGHNA, CDR2 YNFKEQ. CDR3 size: 15 residues. The J segment lost 4 bases and the V segment lost 3 bases, leaving 4 bases of the junction unmatched. The CDR3 loop is CASSQGQGEGYGYTF. CDR3 DNA sequence: TGTGCCAGCAGCCAGGGACAGGGGGAGGGCTATGGCTACACCTTC.

The J gene is TRBJ2-5, the V gene TRBV3-1 (or the pseudogene TRBV3-2); TRBD1 aligns across 8 bases. V shed 1 base, J shed 8 bases, and the junction held 6 bases outside the gene matches. The CDR3 is 14 amino acids. CDR1 and CDR2 (germline): LGHDT, YNNKEL (reference sequence). The CDR3 here is CASSQGTGQGTQYF. For the CDR3, the DNA is TGTGCCAGCAGCCAAGGGACAGGACAGGGTACCCAGTACTTC.

This clone was picked up a small number of times. The rearrangement joins TRBV7-2 to TRBJ1-5; D may be TRBD1 (6 bases). The CDR3 is 15 amino acids. Deletions cut 3 bases from V and 2 bases from J, with 11 bases between. CDR1 is SGHTA and CDR2 is FQGNSA in the germline V gene. CDR3 DNA sequence: TGTGCCAGCAGCTTTCGCGGGGGCGGCAATCAGCCCCAGCATTTT. This translates into CASSFRGGGNQPQHF.

J is TRBJ1-1 and V is TRBV5-6, with D perhaps TRBD1 (5 bases). This CDR3 contains 16 residues. V was shortened by 2 bases and J by 3 bases, with 17 bases between the two germline ends. Germline CDR1 SGHDT, CDR2 YYEEEE. The CDR3 sequence is CASSFLRGVADTEAFF. CDR3 in DNA: TGTGCCAGCAGCTTCCTCCGGGGGGTAGCGGACACTGAAGCTTTCTTT.

This rearrangement joins TRBV4-2 to TRBJ1-2, with 9 bases lining up with TRBD1. CDR1 and CDR2 (germline): LGHNA, YNFKEQ. The CDR3 is 14 amino acids. V dropped 4 bases and J dropped 6; count of bases not matched to a gene: 6. This CDR3 is CASSRFTGGDGYTF. CDR3 DNA sequence: TGTGCCAGCAGCCGCTTCACAGGGGGCGATGGCTACACCTTC.